One and the same sample provided the 4 T cell receptor beta chains below, sequenced in a study of blood T cell repertoires in COVID-19. Here immunoSEQ multiplex PCR was the method, and the copy in TCRdb shows in-frame clones only, minus some. The sample comprises about 160,000 clones, roughly 84% of which are singletons, and roughly 10% rests with the top ten. The sample was peripheral blood. Source of these receptors: a woman aged 80 or over with active or convalescent COVID-19.

The chain combines TRBV4-1 with TRBJ1-2; 8 bases match TRBD1. CDR1 is MGHRA and CDR2 is YSYEKL in the germline V gene. The V gene end was trimmed by 0 bases and the J gene end by 6 bases; junction bases not matched to a gene: 21. This CDR3 has 20 amino acids. The CDR3 DNA reads TGCGCCAGCAGCCAAGATCCGTCGGAGGACAGGGTTGGTGGTCGGCATGGCTACACCTTC. This gives the protein CASSQDPSEDRVGGRHGYTF.

The chain couples TRBV12-5 to TRBJ1-3; D gene ambiguous. Germline V gene lookup returns CDR1 LGHNT and CDR2 FRNRAP. The CDR3 covers 14 residues. Trimming took 3 bases from V and 1 from J, leaving 7 bases between them. CDR3 in DNA: TGTGCTAGTGGTTTAACCGGGTCTGGAAACACCATATATTTT. Translation gives CASGLTGSGNTIYF.

This chain joins TRBV19 and TRBJ1-3, with TRBD1 identical over 9 bases. The CDR3 has 16 residues. V shed 5 bases, J shed 0 bases, and the junction held 5 bases outside the gene matches. Per the germline V gene, CDR1 is LNHDA and CDR2 is SQIVND (reference sequence). The CDR3: CASSGTGTFSGNTIYF. The CDR3 coding sequence is TGTGCCAGTAGTGGGACAGGGACCTTCTCTGGAAACACCATATATTTT.

This chain connects TRBV10-1 to TRBJ2-3, with 9 bases fitting TRBD2. V trimming: 3 bases; J trimming: 10 bases; junction bases outside the gene matches: 5. The CDR3 consists of 13 residues. Germline V gene sequence: CDR1 WNHNN, CDR2 SYGVQD (reference sequence). The CDR3 DNA sequence: TGCGCCAGCAGTGACGGCGGGAGGGACGCGCAGTATTTT. Amino acid sequence: CASSDGGRDAQYF.